This TCR beta chain was retrieved from a study of graft-versus-host responses after intestinal transplantation listed by TCRdb under 2021. General notes on the study: Recipients received multivisceral, liver-intestinal, or isolated intestinal transplants. Of the 20 to 30 intestinal transplant recipients enrolled in the cohort, one of whom was a retransplant, 3 patients without pretransplant specimens were excluded. After intestinal transplantation, graft-versus-host and host-versus-graft alloreactive T cell clones were followed in the graft, circulation and bone marrow using bulk TCR-beta CDR3 sequencing. Donor T cell macrochimerism was defined as a peak of at least 4% donor T cells among recipient peripheral blood mononuclear cells. Rather than going through the commercial service, samples from a few later patients were sequenced in-house on an Illumina MiSeq and processed with MiXCR. All recipients received anti-thymocyte globulin induction followed by maintenance tacrolimus and steroids for approximately 3 years. To identify alloreactive clones, pre-transplant mixed lymphocyte reaction products were sequenced and compared with unstimulated pre-transplant donor and recipient T cells. Paper-wide results and their limitations: GvH clones were detected in recipient bone marrow, and some of these GvH clones were observed earlier in ileal mucosa or blood, consistent with an intestinal mucosal origin. Early after transplant, peak levels of circulating GvH clones were associated with declines in HvG clones. The relatively low number and heterogeneity of intestinal transplant patients limited the conclusions. In the allografts of patients with donor T cell macrochimerism, GvH to HvG T cell clonal ratios were high.

To note about this clone: There is no known antigen for this receptor. The input lacks base qualities; no much larger clone sits a single base away.

The receptor library was made with the immunoSEQ multiplex PCR assay. For most patients, genomic DNA was subjected to high-throughput TCR-beta CDR3 sequencing by Adaptive Biotechnologies. The authors processed their data as follows. Adaptive's ImmunoSEQ software supplied the TCR sequencing data for 18 patients, while MiXCR and VDJtools were used to process three other patients. Because the origin of CDR3 nucleotide sequences shared between donor and recipient could not be assigned, those sequences were removed. To count as alloreactive, a clone needed at least 2-fold expansion over unstimulated cells and a minimum CFSE-low frequency of 0.002% (template counts) or 0.001% (read counts). Clones detected in sequenced pre-transplant spleen, lymph node, or MLR CFSE-low populations of the donor or recipient were defined as mappable. The cumulative frequency of alloreactive clones was calculated as a percentage of all sequences, weighted by copy number. This is the immuneACCESS table as TCRdb keeps it, with only in-frame sequences that have V and J called. A part of the clones is gone; compared with another copy, unresolved V genes explain less than half, and the rest is unexplained. V and J calls and clone size are copied from that table; D and trimming were computed from the DNA. Present in this sample are roughly 50,000 clones, 75% to 95% of which were seen just once. The ten biggest clones cover 5% to 6.5% of the sample.

In the first month after transplant, blood samples were collected up to 4 times, and after that at least monthly when available. V is reduced by 8 bases and J by 2 bases, leaving a spacing of 8 bases between them. The CDR3, cysteine through phenylalanine, is 12 amino acids long. Only the CDR3 region is kept as DNA, spanning 36 bases read in frame from base 1. CDR1 MNHNY and CDR2 SVGAGI were looked up in the germline V gene (reference sequence). This receptor chain uses TRBV6-6 and TRBJ2-3; a tentative D match to TRBD1 spans 6 bases. The clonotype comes from a human patient who received an intestinal transplant, so some T cells may come from the graft donor. Here the sequenced sample was PBMCs, taken nearly 670 days after intestinal transplant. The bases read TGTGCCAGCCGACAGGCCACAGATACGCAGTATTTT. This sequence encodes CASRQATDTQYF.